What follows are 14 T cell receptor beta chains derived from one specimen sequenced in a study of CD8+ T cells in alopecia areata. The sample's treatment: oral pan-JAK inhibitor, 5-10 mg twice daily. Sequencing templates came from extracted RNA that was reverse transcribed into cDNA. Produced via immunoSEQ multiplex PCR; TCRdb's table is partial and in-frame only. The sample lists over 95,000 clones; about 64% were seen once. The source was CD8+ T cells sorted from blood, collected at week 4, from a patient treated with tofacitinib. Every receptor here comes from a human donor with alopecia areata.

V usage is TRBV4-1 and J usage is TRBJ2-7; D remains ambiguous. The CDR3 loop spans 16 amino acids. V was shortened by 4 bases and J by 6 bases, with 22 bases between the two germline ends. Germline loops: CDR1 MGHRA, CDR2 YSYEKL. Written as DNA, the CDR3 is TGCGCCAGCAGCCCCAAAGATGCAGGCCTAAAGGTCGAGCAGTACTTC. It yields the protein CASSPKDAGLKVEQYF.

The chain couples TRBV5-1 to TRBJ2-2; tentatively, D is TRBD2 (5 bases). Trimming removed 0 bases from V and 4 bases from J, with 7 bases in between. Germline-derived CDR1 and CDR2 are SGHRS and YFSETQ. CDR3 size: 14 residues. The CDR3 spells CASSLGRTTGELFF. The DNA for the CDR3 is TGCGCCAGCAGCTTGGGGAGGACCACCGGGGAGCTGTTTTTT.

The V call is TRBV15, the J call TRBJ1-5, with D tentatively TRBD1 (5 bases). Per the germline V gene, CDR1 is LNHNV and CDR2 is YYDKDF (reference sequence). CDR3 size: 17 residues. The V end was cut by 0 bases, the J end by 6 bases, with 18 bases between. Here the CDR3 DNA reads TGTGCCACCAGCAGAGATTGGGACGAAGAGGGTGCTCAGCCCCAGCATTTT. Translation gives CATSRDWDEEGAQPQHF.

The chain links TRBV5-6 to TRBJ2-7; unclear D gene. This CDR3 is 13 amino acids long. The V end lost 2 bases, the J end lost 2 bases, and 8 bases lay between the germline ends. Germline V gives CDR1 SGHDT, CDR2 YYEEEE. Written as DNA, the CDR3 is TGTGCCAGCAGCTTAGGTAATACCTACGAGCAGTACTTC. Its protein is CASSLGNTYEQYF.

This chain uses TRBV5-1 with TRBJ2-7, with 8 nucleotides matching TRBD2. V lost 0 bases to trimming and J lost 5 bases; unmatched junction nucleotides: 10. Germline lookup yields CDR1 SGHRS and CDR2 YFSETQ. The CDR3 has 16 residues. The CDR3 region has the DNA TGCGCCAGCAGCTTGGGCCGTGTCGGGAGGGTAGACGAGCAGTACTTC. This encodes CASSLGRVGRVDEQYF.

This clone has only one observation. The chain is built from TRBV7-9 and TRBJ2-5; 9 nucleotides agree with TRBD1. CDR1 is SEHNR, CDR2 FQNEAQ, per germline (reference sequence). V was pared by 4 bases and J by 1 base, with 1 base of the junction left unmatched. There are 14 residues in the CDR3. The CDR3 sequence: CASSSQGAQETQYF. The CDR3 DNA reads TGTGCCAGCAGCTCACAGGGGGCCCAAGAGACCCAGTACTTC. Full variable domain (missing parts from reference TRBV7-9 and TRBJ2-5): DTGVSQNPRHKITKRGQNVTFRCDPISEHNRLYWYRQTLGQGPEFLTYFQNEAQLEKSRLLSDRFSAERPKGSFSTLEIQRTEQGDSAMYLCASSSQGAQETQYFGPGTRLLVL.

J is TRBJ2-7 and V is TRBV27; TRBD1 aligns across 9 bases. This CDR3 has 15 amino acids. Per the germline V gene, CDR1 is MNHEY and CDR2 is SMNVEV (reference sequence). Losses at the gene ends were 4 bases for V and 2 bases for J; bases not matched to a gene: 6. This CDR3 is CASSSDRGFAYEQYF. The CDR3, as DNA: TGTGCCAGCAGTTCCGACAGGGGGTTCGCCTACGAGCAGTACTTC.

V is TRBV5-6 and J is TRBJ2-7; 8 bases align to TRBD1. The J segment lost 1 base and the V segment lost 7 bases, leaving 7 bases of the junction unmatched. The CDR3 totals 14 residues. CDR1 SGHDT and CDR2 YYEEEE come from the germline V gene. The CDR3 nucleotides read TGTGCCAGCGGATCTAGGACAGGGTCCTACGAGCAGTACTTC. It encodes CASGSRTGSYEQYF.

This clone was recorded a few times. The gene calls are TRBV25-1 and TRBJ2-7, with D possibly TRBD2 on 6 matching bases. The V end was cut by 1 base, the J end by 5 bases, with 12 bases between. The CDR3 loop spans 14 amino acids. The V gene's germline CDR1 is MGHDK and CDR2 SYGVNS. DNA of the CDR3: TGTGCCAGCAGTGAATCCGTGGGACTCCACGAGCAGTACTTC. It translates to CASSESVGLHEQYF.

J is TRBJ2-7 and V is TRBV2, with 8 positions matching TRBD2. CDR3 length: 15 amino acids. The V and J ends lost 5 bases and 1 base, in that order; junction bases with no gene match: 7. Germline CDR1 is SNHLY and CDR2 is FYNNEI. The CDR3, as DNA: TGTGCCAGCAGTCCCCTTAGCGGGAAGTCCTACGAGCAGTACTTC. Protein sequence: CASSPLSGKSYEQYF.

By proportion, this clone is medium-sized. V and J are TRBV4-1 and TRBJ1-1; D is uncertain. The CDR3 consists of 14 residues. V gave up 0 bases and J gave up 1 base, with 6 bases separating them. Germline V gene sequence: CDR1 MGHRA, CDR2 YSYEKL. CDR3 DNA sequence: TGCGCCAGCAGCCAAGAAACAGCGAACACTGAAGCTTTCTTT. Its protein is CASSQETANTEAFF.

CDR3: CASSYSNGQGEQYF. DNA for the CDR3: TGTGCCAGCAGTTACTCAAATGGACAGGGCGAGCAGTACTTC. The chain joins TRBV6-5 to TRBJ2-7; 8 positions match TRBD1. V gave up 0 bases and J gave up 6 bases; unmatched junction bases: 4. The CDR3 totals 14 residues. Per the germline V gene, CDR1 is MNHEY and CDR2 is SVGAGI.

The chain links TRBV30 to TRBJ1-1; D gene ambiguous. This CDR3 spans 13 amino acids. Trimming took 3 bases from V and 5 from J, leaving 13 bases between them. Germline V CDR1 and CDR2: GTSNPN, SVGIG (reference sequence). The CDR3 reads CAWRLVMGTEAFF. The CDR3 DNA sequence: TGTGCCTGGAGGTTAGTCATGGGAACTGAAGCTTTCTTT.

The chain is built from TRBV15 and TRBJ1-2, with D possibly TRBD1 on 6 matching bases. Germline CDR1 and CDR2: LNHNV and YYDKDF (reference sequence). Trimming left V 3 bases short and J 4 bases short, with 12 bases between. This CDR3 is 14 amino acids long. The CDR3 region is CATSSYREVYGYTF. CDR3 in DNA: TGTGCCACCAGCAGCTACAGGGAGGTCTATGGCTACACCTTC.